What follows is one T cell receptor (beta chain) and its context. Its antigen is unidentified. Trimming took off 1 base at V and 2 bases at J, with 18 bases between the two ends. Germline V gene lookup returns CDR1 SEHNR and CDR2 FQNEAQ (reference sequence). CDR3 length: 17 residues. Naive CD8 cells lacked CD45RO, underwent positive selection for CCR7 and left out terminally differentiated effector memory CD45RA+ cells. These data originate in a study of shared clonotypes between healthy human individuals. Findings and caveats of the study: Lower generation probabilities were found for non-shared clonotypes than for those shared by all four donors.

Generated by immunoSEQ multiplex PCR, the TCRdb table keeps only in-frame clones and is missing some. Of about 2.2 million clones detected, 85% to 95% appear once; the ten largest clones hold 1.5% to 2%. The receptor comes from a young man in good health. Some clones in this sample may be carry-over from other donors' samples. Sequencing was performed on naive CD8+ T cells from PBMCs. The chain combines TRBV7-9 with TRBJ2-7; TRBD2 is a possible D gene (6 bases). The CDR3 DNA follows: TGTGCCAGCAGCTTAGGGGGGGAACAGGTAGCACCCTACGAGCAGTACTTC. It codes for CASSLGGEQVAPYEQYF.